These 23 T cell receptor beta chains share one sample of origin, sequenced in a study of T cell responses to AZD1222 COVID-19 vaccine. Repertoires were generated with immunoSEQ multiplex PCR, while TCRdb's copy carries only in-frame clones and drops some. Seen here are tens of thousands of clones, approximately 89% observed once, and the top ten hold approximately 2%. This sample comprised peripheral blood, obtained on day 0 of AZD1222 vaccination. The receptors shown here come from an adult in good health.

Remarks on this clone: The junction and the germline gene differ at one end; a read error may be behind it. The chain carries TRBV28 and TRBJ1-2; 7 nucleotides agree with TRBD1. CDR1 and CDR2 (germline): MDHEN, SYDVKM. The CDR3 has 14 residues. This chain's CDR3 is CASSARGGGYSYTF. The CDR3 coding sequence is TGTGCCAGCAGTGCCCGGGGAGGGGGCTATAGCTACACCTTC.

This clone came up once. The chain carries TRBV5-1 and TRBJ1-1; D might be TRBD1 (5 bases). V was trimmed by 2 bases and J by 6 bases, leaving 20 bases between them. The germline gives CDR1 SGHRS, CDR2 YFSETQ. CDR3 length equals 16 residues. As DNA, the CDR3 is TGCGCCAGCAGCTTTAGAGGCGAAGGGTGGGACGCTGAAGCTTTCTTT. As protein: CASSFRGEGWDAEAFF.

This chain links TRBV19 with TRBJ2-5; D may be TRBD1 (7 bases). V gave up 3 bases and J gave up 5 bases, with 16 bases separating them. The CDR3 sequence is 15 residues long. Germline assignment: CDR1 LNHDA and CDR2 SQIVND (reference sequence). The chain's CDR3 is CASSIGDSGWETQYF. The DNA of the CDR3 is TGTGCCAGTAGTATCGGGGACAGCGGGTGGGAGACCCAGTACTTC.

This chain connects TRBV5-1 to TRBJ1-1, with TRBD1 identical over 12 bases. The V and J ends lost 5 bases and 3 bases, in that order; junction bases with no gene match: 8. From germline, CDR1 is SGHRS and CDR2 YFSETQ. The CDR3 covers 16 residues. The CDR3 region has the DNA TGCGCCAGCAGATCCGGGACAGGGGGCGTACACACTGAAGCTTTCTTT. It specifies CASRSGTGGVHTEAFF. Complete variable domain (other parts from reference TRBV5-1 and TRBJ1-1): KAGVTQTPRYLIKTRGQQVTLSCSPISGHRSVSWYQQTPGQGLQFLFEYFSETQRNKGNFPGRFSGRQFSNSRSEMNVSTLELGDSALYLCASRSGTGGVHTEAFFGQGTRLTVV.

There are a few counts of this clone. CDR3 region: CASSFSGQGAESPLHF. In DNA, the CDR3 is TGTGCCAGCAGTTTTTCGGGACAGGGCGCGGAATCACCCCTCCACTTT. V and J are TRBV6-5 and TRBJ1-6, with 9 positions matching TRBD1. The CDR3 is 16 residues long. The germline gives CDR1 MNHEY, CDR2 SVGAGI. The V and J ends lost 4 bases and 10 bases, in that order; junction bases with no gene match: 11.

The gene calls are TRBV28 and TRBJ1-1, with D perhaps TRBD1 (6 bases). The length of the CDR3 is 12 residues. Germline CDR1 is MDHEN and CDR2 is SYDVKM. Trimming took 8 bases from V and 2 from J, leaving 9 bases between them. CDR3 in amino acids: CASRGGNTEAFF. The CDR3 DNA reads as TGTGCCAGCCGAGGGGGAAACACTGAAGCTTTCTTT.

J is TRBJ1-2 and V is TRBV7-8; 8 bases map to TRBD1. Germline V gene data show CDR1 as SGHVS and CDR2 as FQNEAQ. The ends lost 4 bases at V and 2 bases at J; junction bases unmatched: 6. There are 15 residues in the CDR3. For the CDR3, the DNA is TGTGCCAGCAGCTCCGAAGACAGGGGAAACTATGGCTACACCTTC. Its protein is CASSSEDRGNYGYTF. The entire variable domain, with the rest obtained from reference TRBV7-8 and TRBJ1-2, is as follows: GAGVSQSPRYKVAKRGQDVALRCDPISGHVSLFWYQQALGQGPEFLTYFQNEAQLDKSGLPSDRFFAERPEGSVSTLKIQRTQQEDSAVYLCASSSEDRGNYGYTFGSGTRLTVV.

V is TRBV5-8 and J is TRBJ1-3; no reliable D call. The length of the CDR3 is 18 residues. Trimming left V 1 base short and J 0 bases short, with 17 bases between. CDR1 SGHTS and CDR2 YDEGEE come from the germline V gene. The CDR3: CASSLTPPTPDSGNTIYF. DNA for the CDR3: TGTGCCAGCAGCTTGACCCCCCCGACGCCCGACTCTGGAAACACCATATATTTT.

This clone was seen only once. This chain's CDR3 is CASSLEMGTSGNTIYF. CDR3 nucleotides: TGTGCCAGCAGTTTAGAGATGGGTACCTCTGGAAACACCATATATTTT. This chain connects TRBV28 to TRBJ1-3; D not resolved. Germline assignment: CDR1 MDHEN and CDR2 SYDVKM. The CDR3 extends over 16 amino acids. Trimming cost V 2 bases and J 0 bases, with 11 bases left between them.

This chain links TRBV7-9 with TRBJ2-2; D not resolved. The CDR3 totals 14 residues. The V gene lost 6 bases and the J gene lost 6 bases, with 14 bases spanning the gap. The germline V gene has CDR1 SEHNR and CDR2 FQNEAQ (reference sequence). CDR3 coding DNA: TGTGCCAGCAGGGCACCCTTTGGGGCCGGGGAGCTGTTTTTT. This codes for CASRAPFGAGELFF. The variable domain in full, completed from reference TRBV7-9 and TRBJ2-2, reads DTGVSQNPRHKITKRGQNVTFRCDPISEHNRLYWYRQTLGQGPEFLTYFQNEAQLEKSRLLSDRFSAERPKGSFSTLEIQRTEQGDSAMYLCASRAPFGAGELFFGEGSRLTVL.

The chain has TRBV12-5 and TRBJ2-3; D is uncertain. Trimming shortened V by 5 bases and J by 0 bases, and 9 bases separated the two germline ends. CDR1 and CDR2 (germline): LGHNT, FRNRAP. There are 14 residues in the CDR3. The CDR3: CASGPGRSTDTQYF. The DNA of the CDR3 is TGTGCTAGTGGTCCCGGACGGAGCACAGATACGCAGTATTTT.

The chain has TRBV18 and TRBJ2-7; TRBD2 agrees at 11 bases. V lost 2 bases to trimming and J lost 2 bases; unmatched junction nucleotides: 5. The germline V gene has CDR1 KGHSH and CDR2 LQKENI. The CDR3 is 16 amino acids. The CDR3 coding sequence is TGTGCCAGCTCACCAGGACTAGCGGGCGCCACCTACGAGCAGTACTTC. This encodes CASSPGLAGATYEQYF.

The V and J genes are TRBV30 and TRBJ2-3; D might be TRBD2 (6 bases). The CDR3 runs to 14 residues. Trimming took 2 bases from V and 4 from J, leaving 13 bases between them. Germline CDR1 is GTSNPN and CDR2 is SVGIG (reference sequence). This CDR3 is CAWSRPQRADTQYF. The CDR3 DNA is TGTGCCTGGAGTAGGCCACAGCGGGCAGATACGCAGTATTTT.

The chain recombines TRBV29-1 with TRBJ1-2; TRBD1 matches at 9 bases. The CDR3 is made up of 15 amino acids. The germline CDR1 and CDR2 sequences are SQVTM and ANQGSEA. The junction had 7 bases not matched to a gene; V was cut back by 1 base and J by 4 bases. Here the CDR3 reads CSVEVQAGQGYGYTF. In DNA, the CDR3 is TGCAGCGTTGAAGTCCAAGCGGGACAGGGCTATGGCTACACCTTC.

Notes on this clone: The conserved phenylalanine or tryptophan normally closing the CDR3 is absent here, so this likely arose from a read error. The limits of the CDR3 on the DNA are not certain, so only TCRdb's listed CDR3 is given. The chain joins TRBV19 to TRBJ2-2; the tabulated D call, TRBD2, remains unverified against the DNA. The germline gives CDR1 LNHDA, CDR2 SQIVND (reference sequence). The CDR3 is 8 residues long, counting both termini. This CDR3 is CATTGDSV.

This chain uses TRBV28 with TRBJ2-2; TRBD2 matches 12 bases. The CDR3 covers 17 residues. CDR1 and CDR2 (germline): MDHEN, SYDVKM. J lost 4 bases, V lost 4 bases, and 7 bases had no gene match. The CDR3 protein is CASSSGGLAGITGELFF. The DNA of the CDR3 is TGTGCCAGCAGTTCGGGGGGACTAGCGGGCATCACCGGGGAGCTGTTTTTT.

The chain employs TRBV24-1 and TRBJ2-1, with D tentatively TRBD2 (6 bases). The CDR3 extends over 14 amino acids. The ends were cut back, 2 bases at V and 6 bases at J, with 10 bases in the middle. Germline CDR1 KGHDR, CDR2 SFDVKD. The CDR3: CATSDSGRTNEQFF. In nucleotides, the CDR3 is TGTGCCACCAGTGATTCCGGGAGAACCAATGAGCAGTTCTTC.

This rearrangement joins TRBV28 to TRBJ1-1; D remains unclear. The germline V gene has CDR1 MDHEN and CDR2 SYDVKM. The CDR3 is 14 amino acids. The V end lost 1 base, the J end lost 0 bases, and 6 bases lay between the germline ends. This chain's CDR3 is CASSLFLLNTEAFF. The CDR3 DNA follows: TGTGCCAGCAGTTTATTTCTCCTGAACACTGAAGCTTTCTTT.

The gene calls are TRBV6-5 and TRBJ1-1, with D uncertain. In germline, CDR1 is MNHEY, CDR2 SVGAGI. The CDR3 consists of 13 residues. Trimming stripped 7 bases from V and 8 bases from J, with 17 bases between. The CDR3 bases are TGTGCCAGCACTGGGTACCAGTGGCGCGAAGCTTTCTTT. Translation gives CASTGYQWREAFF.

This clone showed up just a few times. The chain joins TRBV5-1 to TRBJ1-2; unclear D gene. CDR1 SGHRS and CDR2 YFSETQ come from the germline V gene. CDR3 size: 13 residues. V dropped 0 bases and J dropped 0 bases, with 3 bases sitting between them. This CDR3 reads CASSLAANYGYTF. CDR3 nucleotide sequence: TGCGCCAGCAGCTTGGCAGCTAACTATGGCTACACCTTC.

The chain is built from TRBV3-1 (or the pseudogene TRBV3-2) and TRBJ2-7; tentatively, D is TRBD2 (6 bases). Trimming removed 1 base at V and 3 bases at J, with 16 bases between. The CDR3 totals 16 residues. The V gene's germline CDR1 is LGHDT and CDR2 YNNKEL (reference sequence). In nucleotides, the CDR3 is TGTGCCAGCAGCCAAGGGGAGGCTGGTATCGGCTACGAGCAGTACTTC. Its translation is CASSQGEAGIGYEQYF.

V usage is TRBV27 and J usage is TRBJ2-7, with D maybe TRBD1 (6 bases). The CDR3 is 15 amino acids. The V gene lost 7 bases and the J gene lost 3 bases, with 19 bases spanning the gap. Germline V CDR1 and CDR2: MNHEY, SMNVEV (reference sequence). Written as DNA, the CDR3 is TGTGCCAGCACCCAAGAGACAGGCTACCTCTACGAGCAGTACTTC. It codes for CASTQETGYLYEQYF.

This clone was seen more than once but under ten times. The chain employs TRBV19 and TRBJ2-7; 8 nucleotides match TRBD2. After removal of 5 bases from V and 1 base from J, the junction contained 7 bases not matched to a gene. The germline V gene has CDR1 LNHDA and CDR2 SQIVND (reference sequence). The CDR3 is 15 residues long. The DNA for the CDR3 is TGTGCCAGTAGTCCAGAAGCGGGAGCGTCCTACGAGCAGTACTTC. Its translation: CASSPEAGASYEQYF.